The sequence of this T cell receptor beta chain was determined in a study of shared clonotypes between healthy human individuals. Study at large: Three CD4 naive, three CD4 memory, two CD8 naive and one CD8 memory plate were used per donor. Overall study findings and caveats: A generally larger estimated richness was seen in naive subsets than in memory subsets. A few donors shared approximately 5% of their naive CD4 clonotypes.

Each subset's genomic DNA was split evenly across several immunoSEQ plates. The data were produced by immunoSEQ multiplex PCR, yet TCRdb's version contains in-frame clones alone and is incomplete. The sample lists approximately 2,300,000 clones, just under 95% occurring once. Trimming cost V 7 bases and J 9 bases, with 13 bases left between them. Looked up from germline, CDR1 is SNHLY and CDR2 is FYNNEI. The CDR3 totals 12 residues. About this clone: Its matching antigen is unknown.

This sequence joins TRBV2 and TRBJ2-1; D possibly corresponds to TRBD1 (6 bases). Material for sequencing was naive CD4+ T cells from PBMCs. Subset defined: CD45RA+ positively selected. This TCR was recovered from a man between 18 and 29 years old in good health. Some clones in this sample may be carry-over from other donors' samples. CDR3 sequence reads: CASKPTGSEQFF. The CDR3 coding sequence is TGTGCCAGCAAGCCGACAGGTTCTGAGCAGTTCTTC.